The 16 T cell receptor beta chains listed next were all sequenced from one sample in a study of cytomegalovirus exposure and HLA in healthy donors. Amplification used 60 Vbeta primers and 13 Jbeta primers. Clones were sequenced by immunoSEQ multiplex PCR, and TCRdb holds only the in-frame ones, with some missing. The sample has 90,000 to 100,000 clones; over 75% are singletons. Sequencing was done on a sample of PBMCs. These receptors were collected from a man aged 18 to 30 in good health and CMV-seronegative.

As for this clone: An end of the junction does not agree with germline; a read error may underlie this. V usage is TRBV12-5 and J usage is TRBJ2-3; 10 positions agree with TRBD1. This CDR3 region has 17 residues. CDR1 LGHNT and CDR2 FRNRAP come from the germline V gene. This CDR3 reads CANGLDRGSVNADTQYF. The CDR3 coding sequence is TGTGCTAATGGTTTGGACAGGGGGTCGGTTAACGCAGATACGCAGTATTTT. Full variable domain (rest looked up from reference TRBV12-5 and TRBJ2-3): DARVTQTPRHKVTEMGQEVTMRCQPILGHNTVFWYRQTMMQGLELLAYFRNRAPLDDSGMPKDRFSAEMPDATLATLKIQPSEPRDSAVYFCANGLDRGSVNADTQYFGPGTRLTVL.

DNA of the CDR3: TGTGCCAGCAGTGAATGGAACAGGGGCCAGCCCCAGCATTTT. This gives the protein CASSEWNRGQPQHF. V is TRBV25-1 and J is TRBJ1-5, with TRBD1 matching over 7 bases. This CDR3 has 14 amino acids. Looked up from germline, CDR1 is MGHDK and CDR2 is SYGVNS. V trimming: 1 base; J trimming: 7 bases; junction bases outside the gene matches: 4.

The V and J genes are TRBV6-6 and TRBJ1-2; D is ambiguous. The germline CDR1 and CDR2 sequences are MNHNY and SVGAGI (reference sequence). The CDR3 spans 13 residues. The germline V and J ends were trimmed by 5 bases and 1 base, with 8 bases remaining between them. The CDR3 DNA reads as TGTGCCAGCAGTCCTACAGATAACTATGGCTACACCTTC. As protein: CASSPTDNYGYTF.

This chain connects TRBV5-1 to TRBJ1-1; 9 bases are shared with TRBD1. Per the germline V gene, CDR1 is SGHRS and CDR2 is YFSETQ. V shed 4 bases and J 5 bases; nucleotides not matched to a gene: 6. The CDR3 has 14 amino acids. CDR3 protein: CASSPGQGQTEAFF. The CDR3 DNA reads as TGCGCCAGCAGCCCGGGACAGGGTCAGACTGAAGCTTTCTTT.

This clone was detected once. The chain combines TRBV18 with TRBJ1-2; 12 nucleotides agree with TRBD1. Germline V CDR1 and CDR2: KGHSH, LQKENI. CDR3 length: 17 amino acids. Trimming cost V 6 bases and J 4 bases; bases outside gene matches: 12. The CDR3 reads CASSLRDRGRRGYGYTF. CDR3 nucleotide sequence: TGTGCCAGCTCGCTCCGGGACAGGGGGCGTCGGGGCTATGGCTACACCTTC.

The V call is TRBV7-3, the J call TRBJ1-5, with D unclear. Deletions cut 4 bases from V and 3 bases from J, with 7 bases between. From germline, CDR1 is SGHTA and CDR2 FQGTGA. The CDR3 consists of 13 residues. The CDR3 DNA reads TGTGCCAGCAGCTATACTATCAATCAGCCCCAGCATTTT. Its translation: CASSYTINQPQHF.

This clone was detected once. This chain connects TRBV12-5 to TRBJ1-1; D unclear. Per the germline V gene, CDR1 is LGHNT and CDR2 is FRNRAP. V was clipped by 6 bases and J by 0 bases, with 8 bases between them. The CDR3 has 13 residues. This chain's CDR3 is CASGINMNTEAFF. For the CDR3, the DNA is TGTGCTAGTGGCATCAACATGAACACTGAAGCTTTCTTT. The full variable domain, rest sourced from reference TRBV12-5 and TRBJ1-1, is DARVTQTPRHKVTEMGQEVTMRCQPILGHNTVFWYRQTMMQGLELLAYFRNRAPLDDSGMPKDRFSAEMPDATLATLKIQPSEPRDSAVYFCASGINMNTEAFFGQGTRLTVV.

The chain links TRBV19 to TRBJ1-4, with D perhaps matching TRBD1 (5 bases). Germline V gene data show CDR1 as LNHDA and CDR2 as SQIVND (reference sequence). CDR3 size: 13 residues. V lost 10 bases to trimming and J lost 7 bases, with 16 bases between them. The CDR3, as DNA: TGTGCCACCACCAGGGATTGGGGTGAAAAACTGTTTTTT. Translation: CATTRDWGEKLFF.

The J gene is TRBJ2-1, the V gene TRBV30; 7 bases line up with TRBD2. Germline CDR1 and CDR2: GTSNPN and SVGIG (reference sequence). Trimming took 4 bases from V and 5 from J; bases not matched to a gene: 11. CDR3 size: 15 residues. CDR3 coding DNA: TGTGCCTGGATCGGTAGGAGCGGGGAGGACAATGAGCAGTTCTTC. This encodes CAWIGRSGEDNEQFF. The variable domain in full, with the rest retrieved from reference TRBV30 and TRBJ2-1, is SQTIHQWPATLVQPVGSPLSLECTVEGTSNPNLYWYRQAAGRGLQLLFYSVGIGQISSEVPQNLSASRPQDRQFILSSKKLLLSDSGFYLCAWIGRSGEDNEQFFGPGTRLTVL.

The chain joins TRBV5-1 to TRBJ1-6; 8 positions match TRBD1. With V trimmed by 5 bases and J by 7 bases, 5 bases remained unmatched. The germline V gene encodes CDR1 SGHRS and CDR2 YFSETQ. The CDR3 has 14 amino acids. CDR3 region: CASSRTGRNSPLHF. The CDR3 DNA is TGCGCCAGCAGTCGGACAGGGAGGAATTCACCCCTCCACTTT.

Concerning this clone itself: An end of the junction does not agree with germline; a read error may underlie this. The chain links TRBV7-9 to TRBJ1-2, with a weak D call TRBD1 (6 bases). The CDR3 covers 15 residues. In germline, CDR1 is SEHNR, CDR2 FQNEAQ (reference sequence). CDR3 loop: CSSSLDARGNYGYTF. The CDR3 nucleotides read TGTTCCAGCAGCTTAGACGCCAGGGGTAACTATGGCTACACCTTC.

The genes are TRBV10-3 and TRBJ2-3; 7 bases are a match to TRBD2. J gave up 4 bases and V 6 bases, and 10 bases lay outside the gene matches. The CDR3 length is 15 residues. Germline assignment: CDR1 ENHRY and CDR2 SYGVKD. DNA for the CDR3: TGTGCCATCAGCCTGGGACGGGGGGTCTCAGATACGCAGTATTTT. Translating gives CAISLGRGVSDTQYF.

This chain's CDR3 is CASSYSPPSRAFF. As DNA, the CDR3 is TGTGCCAGCAGTTACTCCCCACCAAGCCGAGCTTTCTTT. J is TRBJ1-1 and V is TRBV6-6; D gene uncertain. This CDR3 has 13 amino acids. Per germline, CDR1 MNHNY and CDR2 SVGAGI (reference sequence). V lost 0 bases and J 10 bases, leaving 12 bases between the germline ends.

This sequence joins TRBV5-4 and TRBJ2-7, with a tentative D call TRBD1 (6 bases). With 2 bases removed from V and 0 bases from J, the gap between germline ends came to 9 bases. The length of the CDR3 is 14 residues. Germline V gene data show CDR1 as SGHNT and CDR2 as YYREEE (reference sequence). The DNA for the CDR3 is TGTGCCAGCAGCTTTCAGGGGTCCTCCTACGAGCAGTACTTC. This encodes CASSFQGSSYEQYF.

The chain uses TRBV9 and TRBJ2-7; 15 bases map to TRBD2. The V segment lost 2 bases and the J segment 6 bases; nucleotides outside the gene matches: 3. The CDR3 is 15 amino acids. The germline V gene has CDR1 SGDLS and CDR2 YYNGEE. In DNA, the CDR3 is TGTGCCAGCAGCGTGGGACTAGCGGGGGGTCTCGAGCAGTACTTC. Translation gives CASSVGLAGGLEQYF.

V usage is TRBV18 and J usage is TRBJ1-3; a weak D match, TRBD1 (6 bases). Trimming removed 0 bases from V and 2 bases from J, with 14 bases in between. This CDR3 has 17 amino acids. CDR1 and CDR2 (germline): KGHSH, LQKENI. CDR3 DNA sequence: TGTGCCAGCTCACCACCGCCACAGGGCGAGGCTGGAAACACCATATATTTT. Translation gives CASSPPPQGEAGNTIYF.